This T cell receptor (beta chain) is from a study of T-cell memory formation after mild COVID-19 (dated by TCRdb to the early 2020s). A note on the overall study: Most TCR sequence clusters were specific to one of the two donors. In a couple of donors, T-cell clones that expanded and contracted after mild COVID-19 were followed by sequencing TCRalpha and TCRbeta repertoires longitudinally. The cohort comprised two young, previously healthy adult volunteers, one female and one male.

Details on this clonotype: The antigen it recognizes is unknown. No much larger clonotype is one base removed from it; base qualities were not supplied.

Findings and caveats that apply to the study as a whole: Whether the second-wave clones peaking on day 37 were SARS-CoV-2 specific was not confirmed. Balanced CD4/CD8 phenotypes were observed for clones contracting from day 15 to 85, whereas a bias towards CD4+ was observed for a second wave of clones expanding from day 15 to 37. The detection of some responding clones in pre-infection memory suggests that pre-existing cross-reactive memory T cells joined the SARS-CoV-2 response. Contracting CD4+ clones turned up mainly in the CM and EM memory subsets, whereas EMRA was where CD8+ clones were enriched. The study covered only two mild cases, and larger cohorts including severe cases with pre-infection samples were considered necessary.

The sequencing machine was an Illumina NovaSeq 6000. TCRalpha and TCRbeta cDNA libraries were constructed by 5'RACE with constant-segment primers, with sample barcodes and unique molecular identifiers being introduced. RNA was extracted from every sample with Trizol reagent. The libraries were amplified in two PCR steps, and the second step added a second sample barcode and Illumina TruSeq adapters. Sequencing of libraries was performed on an Illumina NovaSeq with 2 x 150 bp paired-end reads. Turning to the authors' computational methods: With migec v1.2.7, reads were demultiplexed and then collapsed into UMI-guided consensus sequences. With mixcr v2.1.11, UMI consensuses were aligned to TRA and TRB V and J templates and assembled into clonotypes. Expanded or contracted clonotypes were those called significant by both edgeR and NoisET, with noise models trained on biological replicates. For edgeR calls, a false discovery rate-adjusted p below 0.01 and a log2 fold-change threshold of 1 were applied. As an exploratory analysis of dynamics, max-normalized trajectories of the 1000 most abundant clonotypes were examined with PCA combined with hierarchical clustering. Separately sequenced CD4+ and CD8+ repertoires were used to assign the CD4 or CD8 phenotype of responding clones. TCRdb passed the public sequencing reads through fastp at Q25 and MiXCR, retaining productive beta sequences. CDR3 protein sequences are deduplicated, and each keeps its most common genes and DNA. The V and J calls follow TCRdb's processing rather than the paper's. In this sample the table shows approximately 300,000 distinct CDR3 sequences, 8.2% of which occur a single time. The top ten hold about 20% of the sample.

For this chain, trimming is 7 bases at the V end and 7 bases at the J end, and the number of junction bases without a gene match is 9. From its cysteine to its phenylalanine, the CDR3 spans 14 amino acids. Only the CDR3 DNA is retained, 42 bases long and in frame from the first base. Via the germline V gene, CDR1 is MDHEN and CDR2 SYDVKM. PBMCs were isolated by Ficoll-Paque density gradient centrifugation. This clonotype originated in a man between 18 and 29 years old who had mild COVID-19 (a few samples of this study predate the infection). The sample titles of this study are shuffled in the database, so cell type and time point are left out; the donor was told from shared clones. The source material was PBMCs or a T cell subset sorted from them (not recorded which). The rearranged chain carries TRBV28 and TRBJ1-4, with 7 bases in between that match TRBD1. The CDR3 protein sequence reads: CASNLEGAAEKLFF. The nucleotide sequence is given as TGTGCCAGCAACCTAGAGGGGGCGGCTGAAAAACTGTTTTTT.